What follows are 32 T cell receptor beta chains derived from one specimen sequenced in a study of blood T cell repertoires in COVID-19. Some clones are missing from TCRdb's copy, which holds only in-frame ones; the method was immunoSEQ multiplex PCR. The sample comprises roughly 250,000 clones, approximately 78% of which are singletons, and over 10% rests with the top ten. The specimen was peripheral blood. These receptors originate from a woman aged 55-70 years with active or convalescent COVID-19.

V and J are TRBV18 and TRBJ1-5, with 8 positions matching TRBD1. CDR1 KGHSH and CDR2 LQKENI come from the germline V gene. The CDR3 is 15 residues long. V was pared by 3 bases and J by 4 bases, with 5 bases of the junction left unmatched. The CDR3 protein is CASSPQGALNQPQHF. CDR3 sequence (DNA): TGTGCCAGCTCACCGCAGGGGGCTTTAAATCAGCCCCAGCATTTT.

The rearrangement joins TRBV29-1 to TRBJ1-1, with 8 nucleotides matching TRBD1. The CDR3 covers 14 residues. Germline lookup yields CDR1 SQVTM and CDR2 ANQGSEA. With V trimmed by 6 bases and J by 4 bases, 10 bases remained unmatched. CDR3 residues: CSVDLTGESTEAFF. CDR3 in DNA: TGCAGCGTGGACTTGACAGGGGAGAGCACTGAAGCTTTCTTT. Full variable domain (remainder filled in from reference TRBV29-1 and TRBJ1-1): SAVISQKPSRDICQRGTSLTIQCQVDSQVTMMFWYRQQPGQSLTLIATANQGSEATYESGFVIDKFPISRPNLTFSTLTVSNMSPEDSSIYLCSVDLTGESTEAFFGQGTRLTVV.

Written as DNA, the CDR3 is TGTGCCAGCAGCGGACTGGGGGGGACTAGCGTAAATGAGCAGTTCTTC. It translates to CASSGLGGTSVNEQFF. This rearrangement joins TRBV9 to TRBJ2-1; 10 bases agree with TRBD2. The CDR3 spans 16 residues. The germline V gene encodes CDR1 SGDLS and CDR2 YYNGEE. The trim removed 3 bases at V and 7 bases at J, leaving 10 bases unmatched.

The chain carries TRBV12-3 or TRBV12-4 and TRBJ1-1; D unresolved. Trimming cost V 7 bases and J 1 base, with 10 bases left between them. The CDR3 has 13 residues. CDR3 amino acids: CASTLRGNTEAFF. Written as DNA, the CDR3 is TGTGCCAGCACCCTACGGGGGAACACTGAAGCTTTCTTT.

The CDR3 reads CASSTQESRAPLHF. In DNA, the CDR3 is TGTGCCAGCTCTACCCAGGAGAGCAGGGCACCCCTCCACTTT. This sequence joins TRBV11-2 and TRBJ1-6; possible D gene TRBD1, 5 bases. The CDR3 spans 14 residues. The V and J ends lost 8 bases and 11 bases respectively, with 19 bases between them. The germline V gene has CDR1 SGHAT and CDR2 FQNNGV.

The CDR3: CASSQGNSNNSPLHF. The DNA of the CDR3 is TGTGCCAGCAGCCAAGGGAACAGCAATAATTCACCCCTCCACTTT. This rearrangement joins TRBV14 to TRBJ1-6; D gene uncertain. Trimming took 1 base from V and 5 from J, leaving 9 bases between them. The germline CDR1 and CDR2 sequences are SGHDN and FVKESK. The CDR3 totals 15 residues. Combining the CDR3 with reference TRBV14 and TRBJ1-6 gives the whole variable domain EAGVTQFPSHSVIEKGQTVTLRCDPISGHDNLYWYRRVMGKEIKFLLHFVKESKQDESGMPNNRFLAERTGGTYSTLKVQPAELEDSGVYFCASSQGNSNNSPLHFGNGTRLTVT.

The chain carries TRBV4-1 and TRBJ2-7; TRBD1 is a possible D gene (6 bases). The CDR3 sequence is 15 residues long. V was shortened by 1 base and J by 2 bases, with 12 bases between the two germline ends. Germline V gene lookup returns CDR1 MGHRA and CDR2 YSYEKL. The CDR3 spells CASSQAPGQPYEQYF. The CDR3 region has the DNA TGCGCCAGCAGCCAAGCTCCCGGACAGCCCTACGAGCAGTACTTC.

The V gene is TRBV9, the J gene TRBJ2-1, with D maybe TRBD2 (5 bases). V was clipped by 0 bases and J by 3 bases, with 13 bases between them. Per the germline V gene, CDR1 is SGDLS and CDR2 is YYNGEE. The CDR3 consists of 16 residues. The CDR3 is CASSVAPGLDYNEQFF. The CDR3 DNA reads TGTGCCAGCAGCGTAGCTCCAGGACTGGACTACAATGAGCAGTTCTTC.

This chain links TRBV11-2 with TRBJ1-2; D remains ambiguous. Germline V lookup: CDR1 SGHAT, CDR2 FQNNGV. This CDR3 contains 12 residues. V gave up 5 bases and J gave up 4 bases, with 8 bases separating them. Here the CDR3 DNA reads TGTGCCAGCAGCCAAGAGAGCTATGGCTACACCTTC. Translating it yields CASSQESYGYTF.

V usage is TRBV5-1 and J usage is TRBJ2-1; TRBD2 is a possible D gene (5 bases). Germline CDR1 is SGHRS and CDR2 is YFSETQ. The CDR3 is made up of 15 amino acids. The V and J ends lost 6 bases and 5 bases respectively, with 18 bases between them. The DNA of the CDR3 is TGCGCCAGCACCCTACTAGTCTCCAACGACAATGAGCAGTTCTTC. The encoded protein is CASTLLVSNDNEQFF.

This clone was seen a handful of times. V usage is TRBV7-9 and J usage is TRBJ2-1; a possible D gene is TRBD1 (8 bases). The CDR3 contains 16 residues. The ends were cut back, 5 bases at V and 7 bases at J, with 21 bases in the middle. Germline lookup yields CDR1 SEHNR and CDR2 FQNEAQ (reference sequence). In DNA form, the CDR3 reads TGTGCCAGCAGCCAACGCGGACAGGGAGCGGGGAATGAGCAGTTCTTC. This sequence encodes CASSQRGQGAGNEQFF.

V usage is TRBV19 and J usage is TRBJ2-1; 7 bases match TRBD2. Germline V gives CDR1 LNHDA, CDR2 SQIVND (reference sequence). The CDR3 totals 15 residues. Trimming took 7 bases from V and 8 from J; bases not matched to a gene: 14. The CDR3 bases are TGTGCCAGTATGTTGGGGGGGGAAGGTTTCGATGAGCAGTTCTTC. Translated: CASMLGGEGFDEQFF.

This chain links TRBV3-1 (or the pseudogene TRBV3-2) with TRBJ2-6, with a weak D call TRBD2 (7 bases). Germline V CDR1 and CDR2: LGHDT, YNNKEL (reference sequence). The CDR3 spans 19 residues. Trimming pared 5 bases from V and 0 bases from J, leaving 20 bases between. CDR3 DNA: TGTGCCAGCAGCACCCATGTTGGGGGGGCAGACTCTGGGGCCAACGTCCTGACTTTC. Amino acid sequence: CASSTHVGGADSGANVLTF.

The chain has TRBV19 and TRBJ1-2; the D gene is possibly TRBD1 (6 bases). Trimming removed 5 bases from V and 3 bases from J, with 16 bases in between. This CDR3 comprises 15 residues. CDR1 is LNHDA, CDR2 SQIVND, per germline (reference sequence). The CDR3 reads CASSLEGGRDYGYTF. The CDR3 nucleotides are TGTGCCAGTAGTCTTGAGGGGGGGCGCGACTATGGCTACACCTTC.

The rearrangement uses TRBV19 and TRBJ1-1, with D possibly TRBD1 on 5 matching bases. This CDR3 has 11 residues. V lost 8 bases and J lost 5, with 9 bases in between. CDR1 and CDR2 (germline): LNHDA, SQIVND (reference sequence). CDR3 DNA: TGTGCCAGTGGGGGGAAGACTGAAGCTTTCTTT. This codes for CASGGKTEAFF.

The rearrangement links TRBV19 to TRBJ1-2; the match to TRBD1 covers 8 bases. V lost 0 bases and J lost 7; bases outside the gene matches: 4. This CDR3 contains 14 residues. The germline V gene encodes CDR1 LNHDA and CDR2 SQIVND (reference sequence). In DNA, the CDR3 is TGTGCCAGTAGTATAGACCCGGACAGGGTTGGCTACACCTTC. Amino acid sequence: CASSIDPDRVGYTF. Together with reference TRBV19 and TRBJ1-2, the CDR3 gives the full variable domain: DGGITQSPKYLFRKEGQNVTLSCEQNLNHDAMYWYRQDPGQGLRLIYYSQIVNDFQKGDIAEGYSVSREKKESFPLTVTSAQKNPTAFYLCASSIDPDRVGYTFGSGTRLTVV.

This clone turned up a few times. J is TRBJ2-3 and V is TRBV4-3; 9 bases align to TRBD2. The germline V gene has CDR1 LGHNA and CDR2 YSLEER. Losses at the gene ends were 1 base for V and 6 bases for J; bases not matched to a gene: 20. The length of the CDR3 is 20 residues. The CDR3 nucleotides are TGCGCCAGCAGCCAAGGAACTTTCGGCGGGGGGGTCGGTGTAAGGGATACGCAGTATTTT. Translation: CASSQGTFGGGVGVRDTQYF.

This clone was seen a handful of times. The gene calls are TRBV19 and TRBJ2-1; 11 nucleotides agree with TRBD2. Germline V gene sequence: CDR1 LNHDA, CDR2 SQIVND (reference sequence). J was trimmed by 12 bases and V by 3 bases; bases with no gene match: 13. The CDR3 consists of 16 residues. Here the CDR3 DNA reads TGTGCCAGTAGTATCCTGGTAGCGGGGGGGCGAATGGGGCAGTTCTTC. Translating gives CASSILVAGGRMGQFF.

This chain connects TRBV5-1 to TRBJ2-7, with 9 bases that match TRBD1. This CDR3 contains 13 residues. Per the germline V gene, CDR1 is SGHRS and CDR2 is YFSETQ. The V gene end was trimmed by 6 bases and the J gene end by 6 bases; junction bases not matched to a gene: 7. In nucleotides, the CDR3 is TGCGCCAGCACCGTTTGGGGACAGGGCGAGCAGTACTTC. This sequence encodes CASTVWGQGEQYF.

This clone was counted a few times. Other DNA sequences in this sample translate to the same CDR3. The CDR3 DNA is TGCGCCAGCAGCTTGGGACAGACTAATGAAAAACTGTTTTTT. It encodes CASSLGQTNEKLFF. V and J are TRBV5-1 and TRBJ1-4; a weak D match, TRBD1 (5 bases). In germline, CDR1 is SGHRS, CDR2 YFSETQ. Trimming removed 0 bases at V and 2 bases at J, with 5 bases between. This CDR3 has 14 residues.

This clone was seen many times. Additional DNA sequences in this sample encode the identical CDR3. The V call is TRBV29-1, the J call TRBJ1-2; 11 bases line up with TRBD1. V shed 7 bases and J 4 bases; nucleotides not matched to a gene: 5. The CDR3 length is 13 residues. Germline V CDR1 and CDR2: SQVTM, ANQGSEA. The CDR3 protein is CSATGQGAYGYTF. The CDR3, as DNA: TGCAGCGCAACCGGACAGGGGGCCTATGGCTACACCTTC.

V is TRBV4-3 and J is TRBJ1-2; possibly TRBD1 for D (5 bases). Per germline, CDR1 LGHNA and CDR2 YSLEER. The CDR3 runs to 15 residues. V was shortened by 0 bases and J by 4 bases, with 12 bases between the two germline ends. The CDR3 DNA is TGCGCCAGCAGCCAAGATTGGGGCGGACCCTATGGCTACACCTTC. As protein: CASSQDWGGPYGYTF.

J is TRBJ1-6 and V is TRBV19; 9 nucleotides align to TRBD1. With 6 bases clipped from V and 4 bases from J, the junction kept 1 base outside the gene matches. Germline-derived CDR1 and CDR2 are LNHDA and SQIVND (reference sequence). CDR3 length equals 14 residues. The CDR3 coding sequence is TGTGCCAGTAGGGACAGGGGTTATAATTCACCCCTCCACTTT. This encodes CASRDRGYNSPLHF.

The chain carries TRBV6-2 or TRBV6-3 and TRBJ1-1; 7 nucleotides agree with TRBD1. J was trimmed by 1 base and V by 2 bases; bases with no gene match: 7. CDR1 and CDR2 (germline): MNHEY, SVGEGT. The CDR3 has 16 amino acids. Here the CDR3 DNA reads TGTGCCAGCAGTTACCCCCGACAGGGAACGAACACTGAAGCTTTCTTT. It yields the protein CASSYPRQGTNTEAFF.

This chain joins TRBV9 and TRBJ2-3; 11 positions match TRBD2. The length of the CDR3 is 16 residues. Germline V lookup: CDR1 SGDLS, CDR2 YYNGEE. V trimming: 3 bases; J trimming: 5 bases; junction bases outside the gene matches: 8. The CDR3, as DNA: TGTGCCAGCAGCGGTTCTCTAGCGGGGGGCGGAGATACGCAGTATTTT. It translates to CASSGSLAGGGDTQYF.

This chain links TRBV7-3 with TRBJ2-2; D is uncertain. This CDR3 has 13 residues. With 8 bases removed from V and 0 bases from J, the gap between germline ends came to 7 bases. Looked up from germline, CDR1 is SGHTA and CDR2 is FQGTGA. This CDR3 is CASADTNTGELFF. The CDR3, as DNA: TGTGCCAGCGCAGACACGAACACCGGGGAGCTGTTTTTT. Full variable domain (remainder filled in from reference TRBV7-3 and TRBJ2-2): GAGVSQTPSNKVTEKGKYVELRCDPISGHTALYWYRQSLGQGPEFLIYFQGTGAADDSGLPNDRFFAVRPEGSVSTLKIQRTERGDSAVYLCASADTNTGELFFGEGSRLTVL.

The chain links TRBV30 to TRBJ2-7, with TRBD1 identical over 7 bases. Trimming at V came to 8 bases and at J to 1 base, leaving 11 bases not matched to a gene. Germline assignment: CDR1 GTSNPN and CDR2 SVGIG (reference sequence). This CDR3 spans 14 amino acids. CDR3: CAISGGQASYEQYF. In DNA, the CDR3 is TGTGCCATCTCCGGAGGACAGGCTTCCTACGAGCAGTACTTC. Looking up the rest from reference TRBV30 and TRBJ2-7 gives the full variable domain: SQTIHQWPATLVQPVGSPLSLECTVEGTSNPNLYWYRQAAGRGLQLLFYSVGIGQISSEVPQNLSASRPQDRQFILSSKKLLLSDSGFYLCAISGGQASYEQYFGPGTRLTVT.

V and J are TRBV2 and TRBJ2-3, with D possibly being TRBD2 (7 bases). Germline V CDR1 and CDR2: SNHLY, FYNNEI. V was clipped by 6 bases and J by 0 bases, with 16 bases between them. There are 16 residues in the CDR3. CDR3 DNA sequence: TGTGCCAGCAGGTTTCGCGGGGGCCTCAGCACAGATACGCAGTATTTT. Translating it yields CASRFRGGLSTDTQYF. The whole variable domain, remainder taken from reference TRBV2 and TRBJ2-3, is EPEVTQTPSHQVTQMGQEVILRCVPISNHLYFYWYRQILGQKVEFLVSFYNNEISEKSEIFDDQFSVERPDGSNFTLKIRSTKLEDSAMYFCASRFRGGLSTDTQYFGPGTRLTVL.

The gene calls are TRBV7-9 and TRBJ1-2; no definite D call. The V gene's germline CDR1 is SEHNR and CDR2 FQNEAQ (reference sequence). Trimming stripped 3 bases from V and 4 bases from J, with 9 bases between. The CDR3 runs to 13 residues. Here the CDR3 DNA reads TGTGCCAGCAGCTTGGAGGTTGGCTATGGCTACACCTTC. Encoded protein: CASSLEVGYGYTF.

Points on this clone: Other DNA sequences in the same sample also yield this CDR3. This chain uses TRBV6-5 with TRBJ1-2, with 11 bases aligning to TRBD1. Germline V gene lookup returns CDR1 MNHEY and CDR2 SVGAGI. The CDR3 has 14 residues. The junction had 5 bases not matched to a gene; V was cut back by 4 bases and J by 7 bases. This chain's CDR3 is CASSSGTGGSGYTF. DNA of the CDR3: TGTGCCAGCAGTTCCGGGACAGGGGGTAGTGGCTACACCTTC.

This chain joins TRBV7-9 and TRBJ1-2, with D unresolved. There are 13 residues in the CDR3. V lost 1 base, J lost 6 bases, and 9 bases lay in between. Germline V CDR1 and CDR2: SEHNR, FQNEAQ (reference sequence). The CDR3 is CASSLVTANGYTF. The CDR3 coding sequence is TGTGCCAGCAGCTTAGTCACAGCAAATGGCTACACCTTC.

In DNA form, the CDR3 reads TGTGCCAGCAGCGTCGGAGACCTAGCGGGGGCCCGACAAGAGACCCAGTACTTC. Amino acid sequence: CASSVGDLAGARQETQYF. This sequence joins TRBV7-8 and TRBJ2-5, with 10 bases that match TRBD2. Trimming at V came to 5 bases and at J to 2 bases, leaving 14 bases not matched to a gene. The CDR3 length is 18 residues. The germline gives CDR1 SGHVS, CDR2 FQNEAQ.